The rows below give T cell receptor beta chains drawn from one sample of a study of blood T cell repertoires in COVID-19. Produced via immunoSEQ multiplex PCR; TCRdb's table is partial and in-frame only. The sample records 430,000 or so clones, 88% being singletons. The sequencing input was PBMCs or T cells enriched from blood (not recorded which). These receptors came from a woman aged 18-35 years who had been exposed to COVID-19. Both conserved end residues are part of each CDR3. Fields, in order: D gene, J gene, V gene, clone size, CDR3 protein, CDR3 DNA. D genes are given only for firm matches. Rows may omit the clone size; those that give it use once, few, many or a size class.

TRBD1,TRBJ1-5,TRBV6-5,-,CASRRQGAGQPQHF,TGTGCCAGCAGGCGACAGGGGGCAGGTCAGCCCCAGCATTTT
TRBD1,TRBJ1-2,TRBV7-2,-,CASSPSGTGPNYGYTF,TGTGCCAGCAGCCCATCCGGGACAGGACCAAACTATGGCTACACCTTC
TRBD1,TRBJ2-3,TRBV10-1,-,CASTRDRGHTDTQYF,TGCGCCAGCACCCGAGACAGGGGGCACACAGATACGCAGTATTTT
-,TRBJ2-5,TRBV18,-,CASSPQGMLETQYF,TGTGCCAGCTCACCACAGGGGATGTTGGAGACCCAGTACTTC
TRBD1,TRBJ2-7,TRBV5-4,once,CASSKDPGQGAEEQYF,TGTGCCAGCAGCAAAGACCCGGGACAGGGGGCGGAGGAGCAGTACTTC
-,TRBJ1-3,TRBV3-1/TRBV3-2,-,CASSSRVSGNTIYF,TGTGCCAGCAGTTCCCGGGTCTCTGGAAACACCATATATTTT
-,TRBJ2-1,TRBV11-3,-,CASSLAPQGKAWDNEQFF,TGTGCCAGCAGCTTGGCGCCCCAGGGTAAGGCATGGGACAATGAGCAGTTCTTC
TRBD2,TRBJ2-7,TRBV19,-,CASSIFEGTSKDEQYF,TGTGCCAGTAGTATCTTCGAGGGGACTAGCAAAGACGAGCAGTACTTC
TRBD1,TRBJ2-1,TRBV19,-,CASRRTGGSSYNEQFF,TGTGCCAGTCGACGTACAGGGGGGAGCTCCTACAATGAGCAGTTCTTC
TRBD2,TRBJ2-7,TRBV28,-,CASRGSGGSSYEQYF,TGTGCCAGCAGGGGGAGCGGGGGGTCCTCCTACGAGCAGTACTTC
TRBD1,TRBJ2-5,TRBV29-1,-,CSVEDRTGGETQYF,TGCAGCGTTGAAGATAGAACAGGGGGAGAGACCCAGTACTTC
TRBD1,TRBJ2-3,TRBV28,-,CASSSQTGLTDTQYF,TGTGCCAGCAGCTCCCAGACAGGGTTGACAGATACGCAGTATTTT
-,TRBJ1-6,TRBV6-5,-,CASSYSAFQNSPLHF,TGTGCCAGCAGTTACTCAGCTTTTCAAAATTCACCCCTCCACTTT
-,TRBJ1-5,TRBV28,few,CASNREVIGPQHF,TGTGCCAGTAACCGTGAGGTAATAGGGCCCCAGCATTTT
TRBD1,TRBJ1-5,TRBV28,-,CATDRGSNQPQHF,TGTGCCACCGACAGGGGGAGCAATCAGCCCCAGCATTTT
TRBD2,TRBJ2-3,TRBV3-1/TRBV3-2,-,CASSQGAGGADTQYF,TGTGCCAGCAGCCAAGGGGCGGGAGGGGCAGATACGCAGTATTTT
-,TRBJ1-3,TRBV6-5,-,CASRPGISGNTIYF,TGTGCCAGCCGGCCAGGGATCTCTGGAAACACCATATATTTT
-,TRBJ2-1,TRBV10-1,-,CASSGVGTPPGNEQFF,TGCGCCAGCAGTGGGGTCGGGACTCCGCCCGGGAATGAGCAGTTCTTC
-,TRBJ2-3,TRBV7-2,-,CASSWGGHTDTQYF,TGTGCCAGCAGCTGGGGGGGGCACACAGATACGCAGTATTTT
-,TRBJ1-2,TRBV7-2,once,CASSLAGSGGGYTF,TGTGCCAGCAGCTTAGCCGGTAGTGGAGGAGGCTACACCTTC
TRBD1,TRBJ2-2,TRBV5-1,-,CASSILGGTNTGELFF,TGCGCCAGCAGCATATTAGGGGGCACGAACACCGGGGAGCTGTTTTTT
-,TRBJ1-3,TRBV7-3,-,CASSPGILSGNTIYF,TGTGCCAGCAGCCCAGGGATCCTCTCTGGAAACACCATATATTTT
TRBD1,TRBJ2-3,TRBV19,-,CASSIAGTGSTDTQYF,TGTGCCAGTAGTATAGCGGGGACAGGAAGCACAGATACGCAGTATTTT
TRBD1,TRBJ2-7,TRBV29-1,-,CSVEGQGTTYEQYF,TGCAGCGTTGAAGGACAGGGTACGACCTACGAGCAGTACTTC
TRBD2,TRBJ2-7,TRBV15,-,CATYGLAGFYEQYF,TGTGCCACCTACGGGCTAGCGGGATTCTACGAGCAGTACTTC
TRBD1,TRBJ1-4,TRBV25-1,-,CASSIPGQLLDHEKLFF,TGTGCCAGCAGCATTCCGGGACAGCTTTTGGATCATGAAAAACTGTTTTTT
-,TRBJ2-1,TRBV4-1,-,CASSQELADEQFF,TGCGCCAGCAGCCAAGAGCTAGCTGATGAGCAGTTCTTC
TRBD1,TRBJ1-1,TRBV29-1,-,CSASTGGGTEAFF,TGCAGCGCCTCCACAGGGGGCGGCACTGAAGCTTTCTTT
TRBD1,TRBJ2-7,TRBV4-1,-,CASSPDRGPYEQYF,TGCGCCAGCAGCCCCGACAGGGGCCCCTACGAGCAGTACTTC
-,TRBJ1-4,TRBV20-1,-,CSASLGPGEKLFF,TGCAGTGCTAGTTTAGGGCCGGGGGAAAAACTGTTTTTT
TRBD1,TRBJ1-4,TRBV6-5,-,CASRYDRGDEKLFF,TGTGCCAGCAGATACGACAGGGGGGATGAAAAACTGTTTTTT
TRBD2,TRBJ2-1,TRBV5-5,-,CASSLGREGSHNEQFF,TGTGCCAGCAGCTTGGGAAGGGAGGGTTCGCACAATGAGCAGTTCTTC
-,TRBJ2-2,TRBV6-5,-,CASTRKAGAGGELFF,TGTGCCAGCACTCGCAAGGCGGGGGCTGGCGGGGAGCTGTTTTTT
-,TRBJ2-6,TRBV24-1,-,CATSDGGTGANVLTF,TGTGCCACCAGTGATGGGGGGACTGGGGCCAACGTCCTGACTTTC
TRBD2,TRBJ2-1,TRBV6-5,many,CASSELADSYNEQFF,TGTGCCAGCAGCGAGCTAGCGGACTCCTACAATGAGCAGTTCTTC
TRBD1,TRBJ2-7,TRBV28,-,CASSHGTDPLEQYF,TGTGCCAGCAGCCACGGGACAGATCCCCTCGAGCAGTACTTC
TRBD1,TRBJ1-2,TRBV25-1,-,CASIGTGGGGYTF,TGTGCCAGCATCGGGACAGGGGGGGGTGGCTACACCTTC
-,TRBJ2-2,TRBV13,-,CASSLGPTATNTGELFF,TGTGCCAGCAGCTTAGGTCCGACAGCAACGAACACCGGGGAGCTGTTTTTT
-,TRBJ2-3,TRBV19,-,CASSGGVGRTDTQYF,TGTGCCAGTAGTGGAGGGGTGGGTAGGACAGATACGCAGTATTTT
TRBD1,TRBJ1-1,TRBV7-9,few,CASSLSGTANTEAFF,TGTGCCAGCAGCTTATCAGGGACAGCGAACACTGAAGCTTTCTTT